This passage covers 30 T cell receptor beta chains from one sample sequenced in a study of early T cells in non-severe SARS-CoV-2 infection. TCRdb reanalysed the 5' RACE reads using MiXCR and keeps one entry per CDR3 protein. Of tens of thousands of distinct CDR3 sequences listed, roughly an eighth were seen once; the top ten hold roughly 8%. The sequencing sample was made of whole blood. The receptors were sampled from an adult who was a healthcare worker with PCR-confirmed SARS-CoV-2 infection or an uninfected control (not recorded which).

This clonotype was picked up many times. This chain connects TRBV5-1 to TRBJ2-7; D may be TRBD2 (5 bases). V was trimmed by 0 bases and J by 6 bases, leaving 13 bases between them. Germline loops: CDR1 SGHRS, CDR2 YFSETQ. CDR3 length: 14 residues. The CDR3 sequence is CASSLGRGPTEQYF. The CDR3 bases are TGCGCCAGCAGCTTGGGCAGAGGGCCCACCGAGCAGTACTTC.

This clonotype was picked up many times. V usage is TRBV6-5 and J usage is TRBJ1-4; D may be TRBD1 (5 bases). Trimming removed 6 bases from V and 4 bases from J, with 15 bases in between. The CDR3 is 15 residues long. CDR1 is MNHEY, CDR2 SVGAGI, per germline. In DNA form, the CDR3 reads TGTGCCAGCAGCAAAAGAAGAGGGGATAATGAAAAACTGTTTTTT. Its protein product is CASSKRRGDNEKLFF.

This clonotype showed up many times. The genes are TRBV20-1 and TRBJ2-7; D is perhaps TRBD2 (6 bases). Trimming removed 1 base from V and 6 bases from J, with 19 bases in between. This CDR3 has 15 residues. Germline CDR1 DFQATT, CDR2 SNEGSKA (reference sequence). The CDR3 sequence: CSARGLVSLPGEQYF. In DNA, the CDR3 is TGCAGTGCTAGAGGACTAGTCTCACTTCCGGGCGAGCAGTACTTC.

The genes are TRBV7-3 and TRBJ2-2; D remains ambiguous. The germline V gene has CDR1 SGHTA and CDR2 FQGTGA. With 1 base removed from V and 5 bases from J, the gap between germline ends came to 5 bases. The CDR3 extends over 13 amino acids. CDR3: CASSLRSTGELFF. As DNA, the CDR3 is TGTGCCAGCAGCTTAAGATCGACCGGGGAGCTGTTTTTT.

To note about this clonotype: Given a much more abundant clone one base away, this may be a read error. The chain carries TRBV20-1 and TRBJ2-1; D gene unclear. The CDR3 is 11 residues long. With 3 bases removed from V and 7 bases from J, the gap between germline ends came to 7 bases. In germline, CDR1 is DFQATT, CDR2 SNEGSKA (reference sequence). The CDR3 nucleotides read TGCAGTGCTAGTCTCGGGAATGAGCAGTTCTTC. This translates into CSASLGNEQFF.

V usage is TRBV12-3 or TRBV12-4 and J usage is TRBJ1-4; D is possibly TRBD1 (5 bases). CDR3 size: 15 residues. The germline V and J ends were trimmed by 2 bases and 4 bases, with 11 bases remaining between them. The CDR3 DNA follows: TGTGCCAGCAGTTTAATGGGGACGGATAATGAAAAACTGTTTTTT. Protein sequence: CASSLMGTDNEKLFF.

In this sample, this clonotype turned up a few times. This chain connects TRBV5-4 to TRBJ2-7; TRBD2 matches 8 bases. The CDR3 has 16 amino acids. With 4 bases clipped from V and 5 bases from J, the junction kept 14 bases outside the gene matches. Germline values: CDR1 SGHNT, CDR2 YYREEE (reference sequence). The CDR3 nucleotides are TGTGCCAGCAGCCCCCCCGGGGTAGCGGGAAAACACGAGCAGTACTTC. Translation gives CASSPPGVAGKHEQYF.

In this sample, this clonotype turned up a few times. The gene calls are TRBV28 and TRBJ2-7; D ambiguous. The germline gives CDR1 MDHEN, CDR2 SYDVKM. CDR3 length equals 12 residues. V was clipped by 3 bases and J by 4 bases, with 7 bases between them. CDR3 sequence (DNA): TGTGCCAGCAGTTTGAAGATATACGAGCAGTACTTC. This translates into CASSLKIYEQYF.

This clonotype was found many times. The chain is built from TRBV28 and TRBJ1-1; TRBD1 matches at 8 bases. In germline, CDR1 is MDHEN, CDR2 SYDVKM. With 5 bases clipped from V and 5 bases from J, the junction kept 10 bases outside the gene matches. The CDR3 runs to 15 residues. CDR3 protein: CASSPRTGTRTEAFF. CDR3 sequence (DNA): TGTGCCAGCAGTCCACGGACAGGGACGCGTACTGAAGCTTTCTTT.

The V call is TRBV7-2, the J call TRBJ2-5; no firm D call. The CDR3 is 12 amino acids. Between the trimmed V and J ends, which lost 10 bases and 5 bases, there was a span of 14 bases. Looked up from germline, CDR1 is SGHTA and CDR2 is FQGNSA. CDR3 sequence (DNA): TGTGCCACGGGTGGTGCATCGGAGACCCAGTACTTC. It is translated as CATGGASETQYF. The entire variable domain, with the rest obtained from reference TRBV7-2 and TRBJ2-5, is as follows: GAGVSQSPSNKVTEKGKDVELRCDPISGHTALYWYRQSLGQGLEFLIYFQGNSAPDKSGLPSDRFSAERTGGSVSTLTIQRTQQEDSAVYLCATGGASETQYFGPGTRLLVL.

The chain recombines TRBV27 with TRBJ2-7, with 10 bases identical to TRBD1. Germline V gene lookup returns CDR1 MNHEY and CDR2 SMNVEV (reference sequence). This CDR3 is 14 amino acids long. V lost 6 bases and J lost 2; bases outside the gene matches: 4. CDR3 amino acids: CASRRQGAPYEQYF. The CDR3 coding sequence is TGTGCCAGCAGGAGACAGGGGGCCCCCTACGAGCAGTACTTC.

The rearrangement joins TRBV20-1 to TRBJ1-3; no definite D call. Germline lookup yields CDR1 DFQATT and CDR2 SNEGSKA (reference sequence). The V gene lost 6 bases and the J gene lost 0 bases, with 15 bases spanning the gap. CDR3 length: 15 residues. In nucleotides, the CDR3 is TGCAGTGCCGCTGAGCCCCAGTTCTCTGGAAACACCATATATTTT. It is translated as CSAAEPQFSGNTIYF.

This clonotype was seen only a few times. The rearrangement uses TRBV4-3 and TRBJ2-1; D is uncertain. Trimming left V 3 bases short and J 5 bases short, with 14 bases between. The CDR3 sequence is 15 residues long. Germline CDR1 is LGHNA and CDR2 is YSLEER. CDR3 in DNA: TGCGCCAGCAGCCATGGTAGCCAAAACGACAATGAGCAGTTCTTC. It translates to CASSHGSQNDNEQFF.

The rearrangement joins TRBV29-1 to TRBJ2-1; D gene unclear. V lost 3 bases and J lost 0, with 12 bases in between. Germline-derived CDR1 and CDR2 are SQVTM and ANQGSEA. The CDR3 runs 15 residues. CDR3 sequence reads: CSVDVDGLSYNEQFF. The CDR3 nucleotides read TGCAGCGTTGATGTTGACGGCCTCTCCTACAATGAGCAGTTCTTC.

The chain has TRBV7-8 and TRBJ2-3; 8 nucleotides match TRBD1. The CDR3 extends over 14 amino acids. Germline loops: CDR1 SGHVS, CDR2 FQNEAQ. The ends lost 7 bases at V and 5 bases at J; junction bases unmatched: 8. CDR3 nucleotide sequence: TGTGCCAGCAATTTCAGGGGGCAAATAGATACGCAGTATTTT. Amino acid sequence: CASNFRGQIDTQYF. Full variable domain (remainder filled in from reference TRBV7-8 and TRBJ2-3): GAGVSQSPRYKVAKRGQDVALRCDPISGHVSLFWYQQALGQGPEFLTYFQNEAQLDKSGLPSDRFFAERPEGSVSTLKIQRTQQEDSAVYLCASNFRGQIDTQYFGPGTRLTVL.

The chain employs TRBV20-1 and TRBJ1-5; no clear D. CDR3 size: 15 residues. V shed 3 bases and J shed 4 bases, with 16 bases lying between them. Per germline, CDR1 DFQATT and CDR2 SNEGSKA (reference sequence). The CDR3 sequence: CSASSTDGGNQPQHF. The CDR3 nucleotides read TGCAGTGCTAGCTCAACCGACGGAGGGAATCAGCCCCAGCATTTT.

This clonotype was observed a handful of times. V is TRBV6-6 and J is TRBJ1-1; TRBD1 matches at 9 bases. CDR1 MNHNY and CDR2 SVGAGI come from the germline V gene (reference sequence). V shed 6 bases, J shed 0 bases, and the junction held 8 bases outside the gene matches. This CDR3 is 16 amino acids long. CDR3 sequence (DNA): TGTGCCAGCAGACAGAAGGGGACAGGGCTGAACACTGAAGCTTTCTTT. Amino acid sequence: CASRQKGTGLNTEAFF.

The chain employs TRBV6-5 and TRBJ1-2; 8 bases align to TRBD1. The CDR3 has 15 residues. V shed 5 bases, J shed 2 bases, and the junction held 7 bases outside the gene matches. The germline V gene has CDR1 MNHEY and CDR2 SVGAGI. The CDR3 region is CASSPQGGANYGYTF. In DNA form, the CDR3 reads TGTGCCAGCAGTCCACAGGGGGGAGCCAACTATGGCTACACCTTC.

The table lists this clonotype with many counts. V usage is TRBV29-1 and J usage is TRBJ2-6; no definite D call. Trimming removed 0 bases at V and 0 bases at J, with 9 bases between. Looked up from germline, CDR1 is SQVTM and CDR2 is ANQGSEA. CDR3 length: 16 residues. CDR3: CSVEDAVSSGANVLTF. CDR3 nucleotide sequence: TGCAGCGTTGAAGATGCCGTTAGCTCTGGGGCCAACGTCCTGACTTTC. Full variable domain (missing parts from reference TRBV29-1 and TRBJ2-6): SAVISQKPSRDICQRGTSLTIQCQVDSQVTMMFWYRQQPGQSLTLIATANQGSEATYESGFVIDKFPISRPNLTFSTLTVSNMSPEDSSIYLCSVEDAVSSGANVLTFGAGSRLTVL.

This clonotype has a count of ten or more. The gene calls are TRBV29-1 and TRBJ2-1; 9 bases line up with TRBD2. J lost 5 bases, V lost 8 bases, and 16 bases had no gene match. The CDR3 has 16 residues. Germline V gives CDR1 SQVTM, CDR2 ANQGSEA. The CDR3 DNA reads TGCAGCACCTTAGGCGGTAGCGGGAGCCGTCACAATGAGCAGTTCTTC. The encoded protein is CSTLGGSGSRHNEQFF.

This clonotype has ten or more counts. This rearrangement joins TRBV7-3 to TRBJ2-2; 11 nucleotides line up with TRBD2. The V segment lost 1 base and the J segment 0 bases; nucleotides outside the gene matches: 4. The length of the CDR3 is 18 residues. The germline V gene has CDR1 SGHTA and CDR2 FQGTGA. The CDR3, as DNA: TGTGCCAGCAGCTTAAGGGCGGGACTAGCGGCGAACACCGGGGAGCTGTTTTTT. It translates to CASSLRAGLAANTGELFF. Supplemented by reference TRBV7-3 and TRBJ2-2, the full variable domain reads GAGVSQTPSNKVTEKGKYVELRCDPISGHTALYWYRQSLGQGPEFLIYFQGTGAADDSGLPNDRFFAVRPEGSVSTLKIQRTERGDSAVYLCASSLRAGLAANTGELFFGEGSRLTVL.

The rearrangement joins TRBV2 to TRBJ2-7; the match to TRBD2 covers 11 bases. Germline assignment: CDR1 SNHLY and CDR2 FYNNEI. The CDR3 runs to 15 residues. The J segment lost 1 base and the V segment lost 6 bases, leaving 5 bases of the junction unmatched. This chain's CDR3 is CASRWTSGSSYEQYF. Written as DNA, the CDR3 is TGTGCCAGCAGATGGACTAGCGGGTCTTCCTACGAGCAGTACTTC.

This chain connects TRBV18 to TRBJ2-7, with 12 nucleotides matching TRBD2. The CDR3 is made up of 16 amino acids. The germline gives CDR1 KGHSH, CDR2 LQKENI. V lost 3 bases to trimming and J lost 7 bases; unmatched junction nucleotides: 10. The CDR3 DNA follows: TGTGCCAGCTCACCCACACCAACTAGCGGGAGGAGTGAGCAGTACTTC. Translation gives CASSPTPTSGRSEQYF.

At least ten counts were recorded for this clonotype. The V call is TRBV29-1, the J call TRBJ1-2; D possibly corresponds to TRBD1 (5 bases). The germline V gene encodes CDR1 SQVTM and CDR2 ANQGSEA. The ends were cut back, 4 bases at V and 0 bases at J, with 12 bases in the middle. The CDR3 is 14 residues long. The CDR3: CSVVGGDSNYGYTF. The CDR3 coding sequence is TGCAGCGTTGTCGGGGGGGATTCTAACTATGGCTACACCTTC.

This clonotype appeared a few times. The V call is TRBV20-1, the J call TRBJ2-7; TRBD2 might be the D (5 bases). The CDR3 has 13 residues. Trimming stripped 4 bases from V and 4 bases from J, with 14 bases between. Germline lookup yields CDR1 DFQATT and CDR2 SNEGSKA (reference sequence). The CDR3 nucleotides are TGCAGTGCTAACCTTCCTAGGGAGTACGAGCAGTACTTC. It translates to CSANLPREYEQYF.

This clonotype came up a few times. The V and J genes are TRBV28 and TRBJ2-7; D perhaps matches TRBD1 (5 bases). Germline V CDR1 and CDR2: MDHEN, SYDVKM. This CDR3 is built from 12 residues. V gave up 7 bases and J gave up 1 base, with 8 bases separating them. For the CDR3, the DNA is TGTGCCAGCAACAGGCTTTCCTACGAGCAGTACTTC. This codes for CASNRLSYEQYF.

This clonotype was recorded at least ten times. J is TRBJ2-2 and V is TRBV20-1; 7 bases are shared with TRBD1. CDR1 is DFQATT, CDR2 SNEGSKA, per germline (reference sequence). Trimming cost V 4 bases and J 4 bases; bases outside gene matches: 9. The CDR3 contains 15 residues. For the CDR3, the DNA is TGCAGTGCTACAAGGCCCGGGACAGTCACCGGGGAGCTGTTTTTT. This sequence encodes CSATRPGTVTGELFF.

This clonotype was detected a few times. V usage is TRBV7-8 and J usage is TRBJ2-7, with D perhaps TRBD1 or TRBD2 (6 bases each). The CDR3 spans 14 residues. CDR1 SGHVS and CDR2 FQNEAQ come from the germline V gene. The V end was cut by 3 bases, the J end by 4 bases, with 13 bases between. The CDR3 reads CASSFPGGGYEQYF. Here the CDR3 DNA reads TGTGCCAGCAGCTTCCCCGGGGGCGGTTACGAGCAGTACTTC.

This clonotype was counted at least ten times. This rearrangement joins TRBV20-1 to TRBJ2-1, with D possibly being TRBD2 (6 bases). V lost 5 bases, J lost 4 bases, and 18 bases lay in between. Germline V gives CDR1 DFQATT, CDR2 SNEGSKA (reference sequence). The CDR3 totals 15 residues. The CDR3 is CSAPLGLADYNEQFF. The CDR3 nucleotides read TGCAGTGCTCCCCTCGGGTTAGCGGATTACAATGAGCAGTTCTTC.

This clonotype came up many times. Its ends do not fully match the called genes, so a read error is possible. The gene calls are TRBV27 and TRBJ2-3, with TRBD1 as a possible D gene (6 bases). Germline V gives CDR1 MNHEY, CDR2 SMNVEV (reference sequence). The CDR3 runs 10 residues. The CDR3 loop reads CASSLDSDQW. DNA for the CDR3: TGTGCCAGCAGTCTGGACAGTGATCAGTGG.